Below, 25 T cell receptor beta chains from the same sample are listed, as sequenced in a study of blood T cell repertoires in COVID-19. The assay was immunoSEQ multiplex PCR, and TCRdb's table has in-frame clones only and misses some. Of some 42,000 clones listed, about nine tenths were seen once; the top ten hold roughly 0.39%. The sequenced sample consisted of peripheral blood. The receptors were gathered from a human donor in a cohort sampled during active COVID-19.

This chain links TRBV5-1 with TRBJ1-1, with D uncertain. Per the germline V gene, CDR1 is SGHRS and CDR2 is YFSETQ. V lost 0 bases and J lost 1, with 10 bases in between. The CDR3 covers 15 residues. This CDR3 reads CASSLGGSGNTEAFF. CDR3 nucleotide sequence: TGCGCCAGCAGCTTGGGAGGGTCGGGGAACACTGAAGCTTTCTTT.

This clone was seen only a few times. J is TRBJ1-2 and V is TRBV9; D possibly corresponds to TRBD1 (6 bases). Germline V gene data show CDR1 as SGDLS and CDR2 as YYNGEE. The CDR3 contains 11 residues. V lost 3 bases to trimming and J lost 7 bases, with 7 bases between them. For the CDR3, the DNA is TGTGCCAGCAGCGCAGGGGTTGGCTACACCTTC. It encodes CASSAGVGYTF.

The genes are TRBV7-9 and TRBJ1-5, with 7 bases identical to TRBD1. Germline assignment: CDR1 SEHNR and CDR2 FQNEAQ (reference sequence). The V gene end was trimmed by 5 bases and the J gene end by 3 bases; junction bases not matched to a gene: 13. The CDR3 runs 17 residues. CDR3 loop: CASSLFRTGVDNQPQHF. The DNA of the CDR3 is TGTGCCAGCAGCCTTTTCCGAACAGGGGTTGACAATCAGCCCCAGCATTTT. Together with reference TRBV7-9 and TRBJ1-5, the CDR3 gives the full variable domain: DTGVSQNPRHKITKRGQNVTFRCDPISEHNRLYWYRQTLGQGPEFLTYFQNEAQLEKSRLLSDRFSAERPKGSFSTLEIQRTEQGDSAMYLCASSLFRTGVDNQPQHFGDGTRLSIL.

This chain links TRBV7-2 with TRBJ1-6; the D is unclear. Germline V gene sequence: CDR1 SGHTA, CDR2 FQGNSA. The CDR3 consists of 16 residues. Trimming took 1 base from V and 0 from J, leaving 7 bases between them. The chain's CDR3 is CASSLGLFSYNSPLHF. Here the CDR3 DNA reads TGTGCCAGCAGCTTAGGGCTCTTCTCCTATAATTCACCCCTCCACTTT.

This chain joins TRBV4-3 and TRBJ2-7; unclear D gene. The CDR3 has 14 residues. From germline, CDR1 is LGHNA and CDR2 YSLEER. The ends were cut back, 1 base at V and 4 bases at J, with 11 bases in the middle. In DNA form, the CDR3 reads TGCGCCAGCAGCCAAGTCGGGTCCTCATACGAGCAGTACTTC. As protein: CASSQVGSSYEQYF.

This chain uses TRBV12-3 or TRBV12-4 with TRBJ1-6; no reliable D call. This CDR3 is 13 amino acids long. V was shortened by 2 bases and J by 7 bases, with 6 bases between the two germline ends. The CDR3 DNA reads as TGTGCCAGCAGTTTATCTCCGAATTCACCCCTCCACTTT. It codes for CASSLSPNSPLHF.

The chain has TRBV5-6 and TRBJ1-2, with 8 bases fitting TRBD1. This CDR3 comprises 14 residues. V shed 7 bases and J 8 bases; nucleotides not matched to a gene: 13. The V gene's germline CDR1 is SGHDT and CDR2 YYEEEE. The CDR3 sequence is CASSPTGARAGYTF. Here the CDR3 DNA reads TGTGCCAGCTCCCCGACAGGGGCCCGGGCCGGCTACACCTTC.

The chain recombines TRBV7-2 with TRBJ1-5; the D is unclear. Looked up from germline, CDR1 is SGHTA and CDR2 is FQGNSA. CDR3 length: 14 residues. The V and J ends lost 5 bases and 0 bases respectively, with 8 bases between them. CDR3 residues: CASSPDSSNQPQHF. As DNA, the CDR3 is TGTGCCAGCAGCCCGGACTCTAGCAATCAGCCCCAGCATTTT.

The V call is TRBV25-1, the J call TRBJ1-3; possibly TRBD1 for D (6 bases). Deletions cut 1 base from V and 4 bases from J, with 14 bases between. The CDR3 loop spans 16 amino acids. CDR1 and CDR2 from the germline V gene are MGHDK and SYGVNS. CDR3 DNA sequence: TGTGCCAGCAGTGAATCCGACAGGCCAGGCGGAAACACCATATATTTT. Its protein product is CASSESDRPGGNTIYF.

This rearrangement joins TRBV5-5 to TRBJ1-2; TRBD1 matches at 9 bases. V shed 4 bases and J 7 bases; nucleotides not matched to a gene: 5. The CDR3 is made up of 13 amino acids. CDR1 and CDR2 from the germline V gene are SGHKS and YYEKEE (reference sequence). In DNA, the CDR3 is TGTGCCAGCAGCACGGGACAGGGTGGTGGCTACACCTTC. The encoded protein is CASSTGQGGGYTF.

This sequence joins TRBV4-3 and TRBJ1-1; TRBD1 matches at 7 bases. Trimming removed 0 bases from V and 7 bases from J; junction bases left unmatched: 11. The germline gives CDR1 LGHNA, CDR2 YSLEER. The CDR3 extends over 16 amino acids. The chain's CDR3 is CASSQDRSGAGGEAFF. In DNA form, the CDR3 reads TGCGCCAGCAGCCAAGATCGTAGTGGGGCAGGGGGTGAAGCTTTCTTT.

This clone was observed a single time. This CDR3 reads CASSEVSEGHEAFF. The CDR3 DNA reads as TGTGCCAGCAGTGAAGTGTCTGAGGGTCATGAAGCTTTCTTT. The genes are TRBV6-1 and TRBJ1-1, with no clear D. V lost 1 base and J 7 bases, leaving 13 bases between the germline ends. The CDR3 spans 14 residues. Germline loops: CDR1 MNHNS, CDR2 SASEGT.

J is TRBJ2-1 and V is TRBV5-1; D is perhaps TRBD2 (7 bases). Germline V CDR1 and CDR2: SGHRS, YFSETQ. V was clipped by 2 bases and J by 1 base, with 13 bases between them. The length of the CDR3 is 16 residues. DNA of the CDR3: TGCGCCAGCAGCTTTCGGACTAGGGGGTCCTACAATGAGCAGTTCTTC. Amino acids: CASSFRTRGSYNEQFF.

V usage is TRBV7-9 and J usage is TRBJ1-2; D is unresolved. Per germline, CDR1 SEHNR and CDR2 FQNEAQ (reference sequence). The CDR3 length is 14 residues. V lost 10 bases and J lost 0, with 15 bases in between. Here the CDR3 DNA reads TGTGCCACCCGCCCCGGCGACTCTAACTATGGCTACACCTTC. Translation gives CATRPGDSNYGYTF.

This rearrangement joins TRBV28 to TRBJ1-5; D is perhaps TRBD1 (6 bases). Trimming took off 4 bases at V and 2 bases at J, with 12 bases between the two ends. The CDR3 loop spans 15 amino acids. The germline V gene encodes CDR1 MDHEN and CDR2 SYDVKM. In DNA form, the CDR3 reads TGTGCCAGCAGTTCGGGGGAGGGGGGCAATCAGCCCCAGCATTTT. Protein: CASSSGEGGNQPQHF.

J is TRBJ2-7 and V is TRBV19; 9 bases are shared with TRBD1. The CDR3 totals 14 residues. CDR1 and CDR2 from the germline V gene are LNHDA and SQIVND (reference sequence). V trimming: 5 bases; J trimming: 6 bases; junction bases outside the gene matches: 8. CDR3 nucleotide sequence: TGTGCCAGTAGTGCGGGACAGGGAGTCAGCGAGCAGTACTTC. Its translation is CASSAGQGVSEQYF.

CDR3 bases: TGTGCCATCAGTGAACTGTCCCGCAATCAGCCCCAGCATTTT. Protein sequence: CAISELSRNQPQHF. The chain carries TRBV10-3 and TRBJ1-5; D call uncertain. Looked up from germline, CDR1 is ENHRY and CDR2 is SYGVKD. The CDR3 contains 14 residues. V was cut by 3 bases and J by 2 bases, with 8 bases left in between.

The CDR3: CASSLGQDYEQYF. Here the CDR3 DNA reads TGTGCCAGCAGCTTGGGACAGGACTACGAGCAGTACTTC. The chain has TRBV11-3 and TRBJ2-7, with 8 bases that match TRBD1. Germline V lookup: CDR1 SGHNT, CDR2 YENEEA. The ends lost 3 bases at V and 3 bases at J; junction bases unmatched: 1. The CDR3 covers 13 residues.

V and J are TRBV19 and TRBJ2-7, with D uncertain. Germline CDR1 is LNHDA and CDR2 is SQIVND (reference sequence). The CDR3 is 14 amino acids. V lost 4 bases to trimming and J lost 1 base, with 11 bases between them. For the CDR3, the DNA is TGTGCCAGTAGTAGCTCAGGTTTTTCCTACGAGCAGTACTTC. It specifies CASSSSGFSYEQYF.

The chain has TRBV9 and TRBJ2-1; the match to TRBD1 covers 7 bases. CDR3 length: 16 residues. The germline CDR1 and CDR2 sequences are SGDLS and YYNGEE. Trimming took 3 bases from V and 0 from J; bases not matched to a gene: 6. The CDR3, as DNA: TGTGCCAGCAGCGACCGGGACAGCAGCTCCTACAATGAGCAGTTCTTC. Protein: CASSDRDSSSYNEQFF.

V usage is TRBV20-1 and J usage is TRBJ1-2; no definite D call. Germline values: CDR1 DFQATT, CDR2 SNEGSKA (reference sequence). Trimming stripped 3 bases from V and 6 bases from J, with 8 bases between. There are 11 residues in the CDR3. CDR3 region: CSASRFDGYTF. The CDR3 DNA follows: TGCAGTGCTAGTCGTTTTGATGGCTACACCTTC.

The V gene is TRBV10-2, the J gene TRBJ1-2, with 9 bases aligning to TRBD1. CDR1 is WSHSY and CDR2 is SAAADI in the germline V gene. J gave up 4 bases and V 9 bases, and 6 bases lay outside the gene matches. The CDR3 totals 13 residues. The CDR3 DNA sequence: TGCGCCAGGGGACCGACAGGGGGCTATGGCTACACCTTC. This gives the protein CARGPTGGYGYTF.

The genes are TRBV5-4 and TRBJ1-2, with TRBD1 matching over 7 bases. The CDR3 has 15 residues. J gave up 3 bases and V 2 bases, and 7 bases lay outside the gene matches. Germline loops: CDR1 SGHNT, CDR2 YYREEE (reference sequence). CDR3 coding DNA: TGTGCCAGCAGCTTACCGGGACAGATATACTATGGCTACACCTTC. Protein: CASSLPGQIYYGYTF.

This sequence joins TRBV19 and TRBJ1-2, with TRBD1 identical over 12 bases. V was clipped by 3 bases and J by 10 bases; unmatched bases: 6. Per the germline V gene, CDR1 is LNHDA and CDR2 is SQIVND (reference sequence). CDR3 size: 14 residues. In nucleotides, the CDR3 is TGTGCCAGTAGTATTCAGGGGACAGGGGGCAACTACACCTTC. The encoded protein is CASSIQGTGGNYTF. The full variable domain, completed using reference TRBV19 and TRBJ1-2, is DGGITQSPKYLFRKEGQNVTLSCEQNLNHDAMYWYRQDPGQGLRLIYYSQIVNDFQKGDIAEGYSVSREKKESFPLTVTSAQKNPTAFYLCASSIQGTGGNYTFGSGTRLTVV.

CDR3 in DNA: TGCGCCAGCAGCTTGGTGGGGCCCTTCTACGAGCAGTACTTC. Translating gives CASSLVGPFYEQYF. The rearrangement joins TRBV5-1 to TRBJ2-7, with D possibly TRBD1 on 5 matching bases. The CDR3 runs 14 residues. The ends were cut back, 0 bases at V and 3 bases at J, with 10 bases in the middle. CDR1 SGHRS and CDR2 YFSETQ come from the germline V gene.